This passage covers 27 T cell receptor beta chains from one sample sequenced in a study of T cells after somatic rescue of genetic block. Assay: immunoSEQ multiplex PCR; the TCRdb copy retains only in-frame clones and omits some. The sample holds around 70,000 clones; just under 95% are singletons and the top ten take 2.9%. The sequenced sample was peripheral blood mononuclear cells (PBMCs). Receptor source: a middle-aged man.

The chain combines TRBV6-8 with TRBJ2-7; 7 bases align to TRBD1. J lost 2 bases, V lost 2 bases, and 9 bases had no gene match. The CDR3 covers 16 residues. Germline CDR1 is MNHGY and CDR2 is SAAAGT. CDR3 nucleotide sequence: TGTGCCAGCAGTTACCCCTCCCGACAGGGCCCCTACGAGCAGTACTTC. This translates into CASSYPSRQGPYEQYF.

The CDR3 loop reads CASPGQDPTLGGYTF. Here the CDR3 DNA reads TGTGCCAGCCCCGGACAGGACCCCACTCTGGGGGGCTACACCTTC. The chain uses TRBV18 and TRBJ1-2; 7 nucleotides line up with TRBD1. J was trimmed by 8 bases and V by 8 bases; bases with no gene match: 17. The CDR3 spans 15 residues. CDR1 and CDR2 from the germline V gene are KGHSH and LQKENI. Supplemented by reference TRBV18 and TRBJ1-2, the full variable domain reads NAGVMQNPRHLVRRRGQEARLRCSPMKGHSHVYWYRQLPEEGLKFMVYLQKENIIDESGMPKERFSAEFPKEGPSILRIQQVVRGDSAAYFCASPGQDPTLGGYTFGSGTRLTVV.

This clone was picked up one time. The V and J genes are TRBV28 and TRBJ2-1, with 15 bases aligning to TRBD2. Germline-derived CDR1 and CDR2 are MDHEN and SYDVKM. The V gene end was trimmed by 6 bases and the J gene end by 5 bases; junction bases not matched to a gene: 11. The CDR3 extends over 18 amino acids. The CDR3 bases are TGTGCCAGCAGCACCGGATGGACTAGCGGGAGGGTCGACAATGAGCAGTTCTTC. The encoded protein is CASSTGWTSGRVDNEQFF.

The J gene is TRBJ2-7, the V gene TRBV25-1; TRBD2 is a possible D gene (7 bases). Trimming left V 6 bases short and J 4 bases short, with 22 bases between. The CDR3 has 16 amino acids. The V gene's germline CDR1 is MGHDK and CDR2 SYGVNS. CDR3 sequence (DNA): TGTGCCAGCAGGGGGGAGGAGCGCGGGGGCGTGTACGAGCAGTACTTC. Translating it yields CASRGEERGGVYEQYF.

The chain uses TRBV9 and TRBJ2-7, with TRBD1 as a possible D gene (6 bases). CDR1 and CDR2 from the germline V gene are SGDLS and YYNGEE. V shed 4 bases and J shed 6 bases, with 17 bases lying between them. The CDR3 is 14 residues long. CDR3 sequence (DNA): TGTGCCAGCAGCTCCACCCCGACAGGCGGCGAGCAGTACTTC. This sequence encodes CASSSTPTGGEQYF.

The rearrangement joins TRBV7-9 to TRBJ1-5; D might be TRBD1 (5 bases). V was trimmed by 5 bases and J by 6 bases, leaving 14 bases between them. The CDR3 has 14 residues. The germline gives CDR1 SEHNR, CDR2 FQNEAQ (reference sequence). The CDR3 nucleotides read TGTGCCAGCAGCCCATCTGGGGGGGTTCAGCCCCAGCATTTT. Amino acids: CASSPSGGVQPQHF.

The chain links TRBV28 to TRBJ2-5, with TRBD2 as a possible D gene (6 bases). Trimming stripped 4 bases from V and 2 bases from J, with 14 bases between. CDR1 is MDHEN, CDR2 SYDVKM, per germline. This CDR3 spans 15 amino acids. The CDR3 loop reads CASSSPRLEQETQYF. As DNA, the CDR3 is TGTGCCAGCAGTTCCCCAAGACTAGAACAAGAGACCCAGTACTTC.

The gene calls are TRBV10-1 and TRBJ2-1; 10 bases map to TRBD2. CDR1 and CDR2 (germline): WNHNN, SYGVQD (reference sequence). There are 15 residues in the CDR3. Trimming took 3 bases from V and 9 from J; bases not matched to a gene: 8. The CDR3 nucleotides are TGCGCCAGCAGTGATAGGAGCGGGAGGGTCGGTGAGCAGTTCTTC. It encodes CASSDRSGRVGEQFF.

The V gene is TRBV19, the J gene TRBJ2-1; a weak D match, TRBD1 (6 bases). This CDR3 contains 14 residues. The V and J ends lost 4 bases and 5 bases respectively, with 12 bases between them. Germline assignment: CDR1 LNHDA and CDR2 SQIVND (reference sequence). CDR3 nucleotides: TGTGCCAGTAGTAGGCAGGGGTCCAACAATGAGCAGTTCTTC. Encoded protein: CASSRQGSNNEQFF.

This chain joins TRBV5-1 and TRBJ2-7, with TRBD2 identical over 7 bases. The CDR3 loop spans 15 amino acids. With 4 bases clipped from V and 0 bases from J, the junction kept 7 bases outside the gene matches. Germline assignment: CDR1 SGHRS and CDR2 YFSETQ. The CDR3: CASSPPGGSSYEQYF. In DNA form, the CDR3 reads TGCGCCAGCAGCCCACCCGGGGGGAGCTCCTACGAGCAGTACTTC.

The rearrangement links TRBV5-1 to TRBJ2-2; a possible D gene is TRBD1 (5 bases). Trimming cost V 4 bases and J 5 bases, with 9 bases left between them. In germline, CDR1 is SGHRS, CDR2 YFSETQ. The CDR3 is 13 amino acids. CDR3 sequence (DNA): TGCGCCAGCAGCACCCAGGGTACCGGGGAGCTGTTTTTT. Protein: CASSTQGTGELFF.

V is TRBV4-1 and J is TRBJ2-5; D might be TRBD1 (7 bases). V lost 0 bases, J lost 5 bases, and 10 bases lay in between. The CDR3 sequence is 14 residues long. Germline V gene data show CDR1 as MGHRA and CDR2 as YSYEKL. CDR3 nucleotides: TGCGCCAGCAGCCAAGATCCAGGGGGGGAGACCCAGTACTTC. This gives the protein CASSQDPGGETQYF.

The genes are TRBV18 and TRBJ2-3, with TRBD2 matching over 14 bases. The germline gives CDR1 KGHSH, CDR2 LQKENI. The CDR3 has 18 amino acids. Trimming cost V 3 bases and J 0 bases; bases outside gene matches: 5. This chain's CDR3 is CASSPGTSGGGSTDTQYF. The CDR3 nucleotides are TGTGCCAGCTCACCCGGGACTAGCGGGGGCGGAAGCACAGATACGCAGTATTTT.

The chain has TRBV6-1 and TRBJ1-6, with D maybe TRBD1 (6 bases). Germline-derived CDR1 and CDR2 are MNHNS and SASEGT. The CDR3 loop spans 16 amino acids. The ends were cut back, 4 bases at V and 9 bases at J, with 19 bases in the middle. CDR3 residues: CASSVEGEVRGSPLHF. The CDR3 DNA is TGTGCCAGCAGTGTGGAGGGGGAAGTTCGGGGTTCACCCCTCCACTTT.

The chain carries TRBV28 and TRBJ1-2, with 8 positions matching TRBD1. The CDR3 has 13 amino acids. The germline gives CDR1 MDHEN, CDR2 SYDVKM. The trim removed 6 bases at V and 6 bases at J, leaving 6 bases unmatched. This CDR3 reads CASRPPGGHGYTF. As DNA, the CDR3 is TGTGCCAGCAGACCTCCAGGGGGCCATGGCTACACCTTC.

The chain employs TRBV14 and TRBJ1-1; D ambiguous. The germline CDR1 and CDR2 sequences are SGHDN and FVKESK. The CDR3 covers 12 residues. Trimming took 0 bases from V and 7 from J, leaving 6 bases between them. CDR3 sequence (DNA): TGTGCCAGCAGCCAAGACAAAGGTGAAGCTTTCTTT. The encoded protein is CASSQDKGEAFF.

The chain is built from TRBV7-8 and TRBJ2-1, with D perhaps TRBD2 (7 bases). V was trimmed by 2 bases and J by 8 bases, leaving 10 bases between them. Germline CDR1 reads SGHVS; CDR2 reads FQNEAQ. CDR3 length: 13 amino acids. CDR3 sequence: CASSLRGGYEQFF. CDR3 DNA: TGTGCCAGCAGCTTACGCGGGGGCTATGAGCAGTTCTTC. Variable domain in full (rest from reference TRBV7-8 and TRBJ2-1): GAGVSQSPRYKVAKRGQDVALRCDPISGHVSLFWYQQALGQGPEFLTYFQNEAQLDKSGLPSDRFFAERPEGSVSTLKIQRTQQEDSAVYLCASSLRGGYEQFFGPGTRLTVL.

The chain has TRBV18 and TRBJ1-4; D is unclear. V lost 3 bases to trimming and J lost 0 bases, with 14 bases between them. Germline V gives CDR1 KGHSH, CDR2 LQKENI. This CDR3 spans 17 amino acids. CDR3 sequence reads: CASSPPSQPATNEKLFF. CDR3 nucleotide sequence: TGTGCCAGCTCACCGCCTTCCCAGCCAGCAACTAATGAAAAACTGTTTTTT.

The chain joins TRBV27 to TRBJ2-7, with a tentative D call TRBD1 (5 bases). V shed 7 bases and J shed 4 bases, with 17 bases lying between them. Germline-derived CDR1 and CDR2 are MNHEY and SMNVEV (reference sequence). CDR3 size: 14 residues. The CDR3, as DNA: TGTGCCAGCACCGCGCAGGGTAGTAGTTACGAGCAGTACTTC. It encodes CASTAQGSSYEQYF.

This clone was observed once. The chain uses TRBV5-4 and TRBJ2-3; D remains ambiguous. CDR3 size: 13 residues. V lost 5 bases and J lost 4, with 11 bases in between. From germline, CDR1 is SGHNT and CDR2 YYREEE (reference sequence). In DNA, the CDR3 is TGTGCCAGCAGGACCTTGGGATCAGATACGCAGTATTTT. It translates to CASRTLGSDTQYF.

This rearrangement joins TRBV7-2 to TRBJ2-3; D perhaps matches TRBD2 (7 bases). Trimming pared 6 bases from V and 6 bases from J, leaving 13 bases between. Per the germline V gene, CDR1 is SGHTA and CDR2 is FQGNSA. There are 13 residues in the CDR3. CDR3 coding DNA: TGTGCCAGCAGTTTGGGGGGGGCGGATACGCAGTATTTT. Its translation is CASSLGGADTQYF.

The rearrangement uses TRBV4-3 and TRBJ2-7; 10 bases fit TRBD2. CDR3 length equals 16 residues. Germline trimming cut 0 bases from V and 3 bases from J; bases unmatched to any gene: 5. Germline values: CDR1 LGHNA, CDR2 YSLEER. The CDR3 nucleotides read TGCGCCAGCAGCCAAGATGCGAGCGGGAGGGGCTACGAGCAGTACTTC. Its protein product is CASSQDASGRGYEQYF.

This clone was seen just once. The V and J genes are TRBV7-2 and TRBJ2-2; D uncertain. Trimming shortened V by 2 bases and J by 6 bases, and 10 bases separated the two germline ends. The CDR3 extends over 14 amino acids. CDR1 is SGHTA and CDR2 is FQGNSA in the germline V gene. In nucleotides, the CDR3 is TGTGCCAGCAGCTTAATGGGTTCTGCCGGGGAGCTGTTTTTT. Translating it yields CASSLMGSAGELFF.

The chain couples TRBV6-1 to TRBJ1-1; D is ambiguous. The CDR3 runs 14 residues. Trimming pared 2 bases from V and 1 base from J, leaving 8 bases between. Germline values: CDR1 MNHNS, CDR2 SASEGT. The DNA for the CDR3 is TGTGCCAGCAGTGAAACCGCGGGGAACACTGAAGCTTTCTTT. Translation: CASSETAGNTEAFF.

The V call is TRBV19, the J call TRBJ2-3; the D gene is possibly TRBD1 (5 bases). CDR3 length: 16 residues. Germline CDR1 LNHDA, CDR2 SQIVND (reference sequence). Trimming removed 7 bases from V and 0 bases from J, with 17 bases in between. CDR3 sequence (DNA): TGTGCCAGTACTATGGGGAACAGGCCTAGCACAGATACGCAGTATTTT. Its translation is CASTMGNRPSTDTQYF.

The genes are TRBV28 and TRBJ2-3, with 13 bases identical to TRBD2. Trimming took 5 bases from V and 5 from J; bases not matched to a gene: 7. In germline, CDR1 is MDHEN, CDR2 SYDVKM. This CDR3 is 16 amino acids long. The CDR3 DNA is TGTGCCAGCAGTCGCCAACTAGCGGGAGGGAGAGATACGCAGTATTTT. Its translation is CASSRQLAGGRDTQYF. The complete variable domain, with remaining parts taken from reference TRBV28 and TRBJ2-3, reads DVKVTQSSRYLVKRTGEKVFLECVQDMDHENMFWYRQDPGLGLRLIYFSYDVKMKEKGDIPEGYSVSREKKERFSLILESASTNQTSMYLCASSRQLAGGRDTQYFGPGTRLTVL.

This CDR3 is CASSGGTVQETQYF. The CDR3 DNA reads TGTGCCAGCAGCGGCGGGACAGTCCAAGAGACCCAGTACTTC. V is TRBV7-2 and J is TRBJ2-5; perhaps TRBD1 as D (7 bases). The germline V gene encodes CDR1 SGHTA and CDR2 FQGNSA. The CDR3 is 14 amino acids. V gave up 5 bases and J gave up 1 base, with 11 bases separating them. Full variable domain (rest looked up from reference TRBV7-2 and TRBJ2-5): GAGVSQSPSNKVTEKGKDVELRCDPISGHTALYWYRQSLGQGLEFLIYFQGNSAPDKSGLPSDRFSAERTGGSVSTLTIQRTQQEDSAVYLCASSGGTVQETQYFGPGTRLLVL.